This paragraph reports one TCR beta chain. The data belong to a study of blood T cell repertoires in COVID-19. Study-level background: The analysed material was cDNA or gDNA that came from T cells, B-cell-depleted T cells, or PBMCs.

V lost 2 bases and J lost 2, with 13 bases in between. The CDR3 spans 16 residues. Per germline, CDR1 MDHEN and CDR2 SYDVKM. TCRdb's copy holds only in-frame clones and misses some; the assay was immunoSEQ multiplex PCR. The sample consists of fewer than 350,000 clones, 75% to 95% of them appearing once. The chain employs TRBV28 and TRBJ1-5; a weak D match, TRBD1 (6 bases). The receptor was derived from a woman in her thirties with COVID-19, enrolled during active disease. The sequenced sample was peripheral blood. CDR3 DNA: TGTGCCAGCAGTTTAATTGGGGGCGTAGGCAATCAGCCCCAGCATTTT. Translation gives CASSLIGGVGNQPQHF.